This T cell receptor (beta chain) was identified in a study of T cells after yellow fever vaccination. From the 5' RACE reads, TCRdb called clonotypes with MiXCR, one entry per CDR3 protein. Of a few hundred thousand distinct CDR3 sequences in the sample, 7.5% to 9% were seen once. This clonotype was detected only a few times. CDR3 length: 17 residues. The clonotype was recovered from a man between 18 and 29 years old who received the YFV17D yellow fever vaccine. V gene TRBV3-2 combines with J gene TRBJ2-5; the table names TRBD2, a call not compared with the DNA. TRBV3-2 is listed as a pseudogene. Sequenced here: CD4+ T cells sorted from PBMCs, sampled 5 days after the yellow fever booster vaccination. DNA of the CDR3: TGTGCCAGCAGCCAAGAGGATGGGACTAGCGGGGCGGAGACCCAGTACTTC. As protein: CASSQEDGTSGAETQYF.